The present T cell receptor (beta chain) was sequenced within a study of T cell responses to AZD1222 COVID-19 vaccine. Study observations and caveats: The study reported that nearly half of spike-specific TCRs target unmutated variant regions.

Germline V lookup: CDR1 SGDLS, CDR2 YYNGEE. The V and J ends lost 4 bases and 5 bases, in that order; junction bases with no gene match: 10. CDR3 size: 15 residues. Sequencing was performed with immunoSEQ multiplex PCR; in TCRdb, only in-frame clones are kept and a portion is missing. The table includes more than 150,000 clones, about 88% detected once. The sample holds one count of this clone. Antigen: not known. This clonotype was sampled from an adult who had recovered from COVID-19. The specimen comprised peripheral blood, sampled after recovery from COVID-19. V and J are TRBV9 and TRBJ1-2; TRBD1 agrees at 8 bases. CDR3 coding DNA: TGTGCCAGCAGCCCGACCAGGGGGCTGGAGTATGGCTACACCTTC. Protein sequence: CASSPTRGLEYGYTF.